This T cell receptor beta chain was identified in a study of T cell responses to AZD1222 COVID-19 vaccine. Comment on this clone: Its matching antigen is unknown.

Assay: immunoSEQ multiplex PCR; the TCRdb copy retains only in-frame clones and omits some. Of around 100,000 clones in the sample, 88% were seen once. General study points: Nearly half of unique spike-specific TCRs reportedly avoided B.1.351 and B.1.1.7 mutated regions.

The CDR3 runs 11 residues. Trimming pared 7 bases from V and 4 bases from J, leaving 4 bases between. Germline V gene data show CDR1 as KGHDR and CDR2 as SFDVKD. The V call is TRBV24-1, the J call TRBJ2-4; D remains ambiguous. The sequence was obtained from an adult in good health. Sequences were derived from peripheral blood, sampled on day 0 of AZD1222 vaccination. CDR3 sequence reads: CATRGKNIQYF. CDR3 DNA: TGTGCCACCAGGGGTAAAAACATTCAGTACTTC.